The entry below describes one T cell receptor beta chain. Its target is not known. The PCR was carried out with 60 Vbeta primers and 13 Jbeta primers. The assay was immunoSEQ multiplex PCR, and TCRdb's table has in-frame clones only and misses some. Of 150,000 to 200,000 clones listed, approximately 84% are singletons. The sample comes from a study of cytomegalovirus exposure and HLA in healthy donors. General study results and limits: Productive status was seen about 90% or about 30% of the time for most TCR beta V segments in an earlier analysis. It was reported that TCR beta sequences correctly inferred the HLA-A and HLA-B alleles for most subjects. The investigators catalogued 150 or so TCR beta chains as cytomegalovirus-associated.

J was trimmed by 10 bases and V by 5 bases; bases with no gene match: 11. CDR1 is SEHNR and CDR2 is FQNEAQ in the germline V gene (reference sequence). The CDR3 is 15 amino acids. This TCR derives from a woman in her 30s in good health and CMV-seropositive. The chain employs TRBV7-9 and TRBJ2-1; TRBD2 matches at 10 bases. Material for sequencing was PBMCs. In DNA, the CDR3 is TGTGCCAGCAGCCGGGCTAGCGGGAGCTCCTCCGAGCAGTTCTTC. Its protein product is CASSRASGSSSEQFF.